Shown below are 15 T cell receptor beta chains from a single sample sequenced in a study of blood T cell repertoires in COVID-19. TCRdb keeps only in-frame clones here, not all; method: immunoSEQ multiplex PCR. The repertoire consists of 150,000 to 200,000 clones, with 80% to 90% occurring once and the leading ten covering approximately 15%. The sequenced material came from peripheral blood. Receptor source: a man aged 25 to 40 with active or convalescent COVID-19.

The genes are TRBV4-2 and TRBJ2-5; TRBD2 agrees at 9 bases. This CDR3 is built from 18 residues. Germline loops: CDR1 LGHNA, CDR2 YNFKEQ. Trimming cost V 1 base and J 0 bases; bases outside gene matches: 9. CDR3 sequence reads: CASSQVSGASGDQETQYF. Here the CDR3 DNA reads TGTGCCAGCAGCCAAGTAAGCGGGGCTAGCGGGGACCAAGAGACCCAGTACTTC.

The rearrangement joins TRBV29-1 to TRBJ2-7; 9 nucleotides match TRBD1. Per germline, CDR1 SQVTM and CDR2 ANQGSEA. The CDR3 length is 12 residues. The V and J ends lost 7 bases and 3 bases, in that order; junction bases with no gene match: 4. The CDR3: CSEGQGYYEQYV. As DNA, the CDR3 is TGCAGCGAAGGACAGGGGTACTACGAGCAGTACGTC.

This clone was recorded once. This chain joins TRBV3-1 (or the pseudogene TRBV3-2) and TRBJ2-1, with 7 bases matching TRBD1. The junction had 9 bases not matched to a gene; V was cut back by 3 bases and J by 7 bases. The CDR3 extends over 15 amino acids. Germline CDR1 LGHDT, CDR2 YNNKEL (reference sequence). The CDR3 DNA follows: TGTGCCAGCAGCCACCGACAGGGACGGATGAATGAGCAGTTCTTC. Protein: CASSHRQGRMNEQFF.

This sequence joins TRBV7-8 and TRBJ1-5, with D perhaps matching TRBD1 (5 bases). This CDR3 has 16 residues. Germline V gene data show CDR1 as SGHVS and CDR2 as FQNEAQ. Trimming took 2 bases from V and 1 from J, leaving 12 bases between them. Written as DNA, the CDR3 is TGTGCCAGCAGCTTATTGGGGGGAGAGAGCAATCAGCCCCAGCATTTT. Translating gives CASSLLGGESNQPQHF.

The chain links TRBV9 to TRBJ2-2; TRBD2 is a possible D gene (5 bases). This CDR3 has 16 residues. Germline values: CDR1 SGDLS, CDR2 YYNGEE. Trimming cost V 3 bases and J 5 bases, with 17 bases left between them. In DNA form, the CDR3 reads TGTGCCAGCAGCGCCTTCCAAGCGGCCGGGACCGGGGAGCTGTTTTTT. Translation gives CASSAFQAAGTGELFF.

This rearrangement joins TRBV25-1 to TRBJ1-4; 9 nucleotides align to TRBD1. Germline V CDR1 and CDR2: MGHDK, SYGVNS. V trimming: 6 bases; J trimming: 8 bases; junction bases outside the gene matches: 10. The CDR3 sequence is 15 residues long. CDR3 nucleotide sequence: TGTGCCAGCAGCGGCACAGGGGGCCGGGGGGAAAAACTGTTTTTT. Translation: CASSGTGGRGEKLFF.

V and J are TRBV7-8 and TRBJ2-1; TRBD2 matches at 8 bases. J was trimmed by 0 bases and V by 1 base; bases with no gene match: 8. CDR1 SGHVS and CDR2 FQNEAQ come from the germline V gene. The CDR3 runs to 18 residues. In DNA, the CDR3 is TGTGCCAGCAGCTTAGGCGGGGGGTCGTCAAGCTCCTACAATGAGCAGTTCTTC. It specifies CASSLGGGSSSSYNEQFF.

The chain is built from TRBV2 and TRBJ2-7, with 8 nucleotides matching TRBD1. This CDR3 comprises 15 residues. J lost 1 base, V lost 7 bases, and 9 bases had no gene match. CDR1 and CDR2 (germline): SNHLY, FYNNEI. As DNA, the CDR3 is TGTGCCAGCAAAGCCGGGACAGGATTATCCTACGAGCAGTACTTC. As protein: CASKAGTGLSYEQYF.

The chain recombines TRBV2 with TRBJ2-6; D uncertain. The germline CDR1 and CDR2 sequences are SNHLY and FYNNEI. The CDR3 is 17 amino acids. The V gene lost 3 bases and the J gene lost 0 bases, with 12 bases spanning the gap. The CDR3 DNA reads TGTGCCAGCAGTGAGGCCGAGGTCGGCTCTGGGGCCAACGTCCTGACTTTC. Protein sequence: CASSEAEVGSGANVLTF.

This clone has more than one count but fewer than ten. V usage is TRBV7-6 and J usage is TRBJ1-4; 9 nucleotides line up with TRBD1. Trimming took 2 bases from V and 0 from J; bases not matched to a gene: 7. The germline gives CDR1 SGHVS, CDR2 FNYEAQ. The CDR3 sequence is 18 residues long. DNA of the CDR3: TGTGCCAGCAGCTTACCGGGACAGGGACAAGCAACTAATGAAAAACTGTTTTTT. It is translated as CASSLPGQGQATNEKLFF.

This rearrangement joins TRBV19 to TRBJ2-4, with D unclear. The length of the CDR3 is 18 residues. Germline CDR1 and CDR2: LNHDA and SQIVND (reference sequence). V was clipped by 6 bases and J by 0 bases, with 21 bases between them. The CDR3 nucleotides read TGTGCCAGTAGAATTGGGCATCTCACGGATCTAGCCAAAAACATTCAGTACTTC. Its translation: CASRIGHLTDLAKNIQYF.

This clone was counted only a few times. The J gene is TRBJ1-1, the V gene TRBV4-1; D is ambiguous. Germline CDR1 is MGHRA and CDR2 is YSYEKL. The ends were cut back, 6 bases at V and 4 bases at J, with 15 bases in the middle. The CDR3 is 14 amino acids. CDR3 nucleotide sequence: TGCGCCAGCAGTTTAGGGAGTACCTCCACTGAAGCTTTCTTT. Its translation: CASSLGSTSTEAFF.

V gene TRBV5-4 combines with J gene TRBJ2-1, with 7 bases fitting TRBD2. The CDR3 covers 18 residues. J was trimmed by 1 base and V by 4 bases; bases with no gene match: 14. Per germline, CDR1 SGHNT and CDR2 YYREEE (reference sequence). CDR3 DNA: TGTGCCAGCAGCACCGGGACTACATTACCCAAATCCTACAATGAGCAGTTCTTC. The encoded protein is CASSTGTTLPKSYNEQFF.

The chain carries TRBV11-2 and TRBJ2-7; 8 bases are shared with TRBD1. V lost 5 bases to trimming and J lost 0 bases; unmatched junction nucleotides: 6. The CDR3 contains 15 residues. Germline loops: CDR1 SGHAT, CDR2 FQNNGV. DNA for the CDR3: TGTGCCAGCAGCCCGACAGGGGATCCCTCCTACGAGCAGTACTTC. As protein: CASSPTGDPSYEQYF.

The rearrangement links TRBV7-8 to TRBJ2-7, with TRBD2 as a possible D gene (5 bases). Trimming pared 5 bases from V and 1 base from J, leaving 18 bases between. Germline values: CDR1 SGHVS, CDR2 FQNEAQ. This CDR3 region has 16 residues. CDR3 sequence reads: CASSQGSNPASYEQYV. Here the CDR3 DNA reads TGTGCCAGCAGCCAAGGGAGTAACCCCGCGTCCTACGAGCAGTACGTC.